These 27 T cell receptor beta chains originate from one sample sequenced in a study of cytomegalovirus exposure and HLA in healthy donors. The PCR had 60 Vbeta and 13 Jbeta primers. Generated by immunoSEQ multiplex PCR, the TCRdb table keeps only in-frame clones and is missing some. The profile shows about 140,000 clones, roughly 74% of them singletons. The sequencing input was PBMCs. The receptors derive from a woman under 30 in good health and CMV-seropositive.

The chain couples TRBV25-1 to TRBJ1-2, with TRBD1 matching 7 bases. Germline-derived CDR1 and CDR2 are MGHDK and SYGVNS. V trimming: 1 base; J trimming: 2 bases; junction bases outside the gene matches: 13. The CDR3 loop spans 18 amino acids. CDR3 DNA: TGTGCCAGCAGTGAATTTCAGGGGGGCACAGGCATCAACTATGGCTACACCTTC. Translated, it gives CASSEFQGGTGINYGYTF.

This chain links TRBV7-9 with TRBJ1-2; the D is unclear. V lost 5 bases, J lost 6 bases, and 10 bases lay in between. Germline CDR1 reads SEHNR; CDR2 reads FQNEAQ (reference sequence). The CDR3 loop spans 12 amino acids. The CDR3 DNA sequence: TGTGCCAGCAGCCTCGACTACAATGGCTACACCTTC. This translates into CASSLDYNGYTF.

This clone was recorded a few times. V gene TRBV4-1 combines with J gene TRBJ2-7, with D possibly TRBD1 on 6 matching bases. The V gene's germline CDR1 is MGHRA and CDR2 YSYEKL. Trimming stripped 4 bases from V and 3 bases from J, with 10 bases between. The CDR3 loop spans 13 amino acids. The CDR3 DNA reads as TGCGCCAGCAGCCCCGGACAGTTCTACGAGCAGTACTTC. Its protein is CASSPGQFYEQYF.

In this sample, this clone turned up a few times. The chain combines TRBV25-1 with TRBJ1-5, with 9 bases that match TRBD1. The CDR3 length is 14 residues. V was pared by 6 bases and J by 1 base, with 1 base of the junction left unmatched. In germline, CDR1 is MGHDK, CDR2 SYGVNS. In DNA, the CDR3 is TGTGCCAGCAGGGACAGGGGAAGCAATCAGCCCCAGCATTTT. This codes for CASRDRGSNQPQHF. The full variable domain, completed using reference TRBV25-1 and TRBJ1-5, is EADIYQTPRYLVIGTGKKITLECSQTMGHDKMYWYQQDPGMELHLIHYSYGVNSTEKGDLSSESTVSRIRTEHFPLTLESARPSHTSQYLCASRDRGSNQPQHFGDGTRLSIL.

This rearrangement joins TRBV5-1 to TRBJ2-3, with a tentative D call TRBD1 (6 bases). Germline-derived CDR1 and CDR2 are SGHRS and YFSETQ. V lost 0 bases, J lost 3 bases, and 14 bases lay in between. The CDR3 contains 16 residues. The CDR3 loop is CASSLEQGFRTDTQYF. DNA for the CDR3: TGCGCCAGCAGCTTGGAACAGGGCTTTAGGACAGATACGCAGTATTTT.

The chain uses TRBV14 and TRBJ2-7, with D perhaps TRBD1 (6 bases). The CDR3 is 12 amino acids. Germline-derived CDR1 and CDR2 are SGHDN and FVKESK. The V end lost 6 bases, the J end lost 4 bases, and 10 bases lay between the germline ends. CDR3 nucleotide sequence: TGTGCCAGCAGGGGACATCTATACGAGCAGTACTTC. Its translation: CASRGHLYEQYF.

The rearrangement joins TRBV6-5 to TRBJ1-5, with D possibly TRBD1 on 5 matching bases. CDR1 is MNHEY and CDR2 is SVGAGI in the germline V gene. Deletions cut 3 bases from V and 0 bases from J, with 9 bases between. The CDR3 totals 15 residues. The CDR3 here is CASSYGQLSNQPQHF. The CDR3 coding sequence is TGTGCCAGCAGTTATGGACAACTTAGCAATCAGCCCCAGCATTTT.

This chain links TRBV11-1 with TRBJ2-3, with a weak D call TRBD2 (7 bases). The CDR3 is made up of 16 amino acids. Germline CDR1 SGHAT, CDR2 FQDESV (reference sequence). Trimming left V 5 bases short and J 2 bases short, with 17 bases between. This chain's CDR3 is CASSPGGGGNTDTQYF. In DNA form, the CDR3 reads TGTGCCAGCAGCCCCGGGGGCGGGGGAAACACAGATACGCAGTATTTT. Full variable domain (missing parts from reference TRBV11-1 and TRBJ2-3): EAEVAQSPRYKITEKSQAVAFWCDPISGHATLYWYRQILGQGPELLVQFQDESVVDDSQLPKDRFSAERLKGVDSTLKIQPAELGDSAMYLCASSPGGGGNTDTQYFGPGTRLTVL.

In this sample, this clone turned up a few times. V usage is TRBV18 and J usage is TRBJ2-7, with D unclear. CDR1 and CDR2 from the germline V gene are KGHSH and LQKENI. The CDR3 has 13 residues. Deletions cut 6 bases from V and 5 bases from J, with 14 bases between. The CDR3 loop reads CASSLQEGNEQYF. CDR3 coding DNA: TGTGCCAGCTCCTTGCAGGAAGGTAACGAGCAGTACTTC.

The gene calls are TRBV5-1 and TRBJ2-1; possible D gene TRBD1, 5 bases. Germline loops: CDR1 SGHRS, CDR2 YFSETQ. The CDR3 spans 13 residues. Trimming removed 4 bases at V and 7 bases at J, with 12 bases between. This CDR3 reads CASSAGQGNEQFF. CDR3 nucleotides: TGCGCCAGCAGCGCAGGCCAGGGAAATGAGCAGTTCTTC.

The rearrangement joins TRBV10-1 to TRBJ1-6; weak D call: TRBD1 (5 bases). The CDR3 has 12 residues. Germline CDR1 WNHNN, CDR2 SYGVQD (reference sequence). V lost 8 bases, J lost 7 bases, and 9 bases lay in between. CDR3 bases: TGCGCCAGCTCGACAGCCAATTCACCCCTCCACTTT. Translating it yields CASSTANSPLHF.

This chain connects TRBV11-2 to TRBJ1-1; D gene uncertain. The CDR3 extends over 14 amino acids. The V and J ends lost 0 bases and 2 bases respectively, with 7 bases between them. Per germline, CDR1 SGHAT and CDR2 FQNNGV. The CDR3 nucleotides are TGTGCCAGCAGCTTAGATGAAGCAAACACTGAAGCTTTCTTT. Translated, it gives CASSLDEANTEAFF. Supplemented by reference TRBV11-2 and TRBJ1-1, the full variable domain reads EAGVAQSPRYKIIEKRQSVAFWCNPISGHATLYWYQQILGQGPKLLIQFQNNGVVDDSQLPKDRFSAERLKGVDSTLKIQPAKLEDSAVYLCASSLDEANTEAFFGQGTRLTVV.

The chain employs TRBV25-1 and TRBJ1-4; D is unclear. The CDR3 runs 15 residues. With 7 bases removed from V and 7 bases from J, the gap between germline ends came to 19 bases. Germline CDR1 and CDR2: MGHDK and SYGVNS. The chain's CDR3 is CASTGNLMAPEKLFF. CDR3 nucleotide sequence: TGTGCCAGCACGGGGAATCTCATGGCGCCTGAAAAACTGTTTTTT.

The V and J genes are TRBV15 and TRBJ1-5, with D maybe TRBD1 (6 bases). This CDR3 contains 15 residues. Germline V gives CDR1 LNHNV, CDR2 YYDKDF (reference sequence). V lost 1 base to trimming and J lost 1 base, with 8 bases between them. This CDR3 is CATSRVTGSNQPQHF. CDR3 bases: TGTGCCACCAGCAGAGTAACAGGGAGCAATCAGCCCCAGCATTTT. Based on the CDR3 plus reference TRBV15 and TRBJ1-5, the full variable domain is DAMVIQNPRYQVTQFGKPVTLSCSQTLNHNVMYWYQQKSSQAPKLLFHYYDKDFNNEADTPDNFQSRRPNTSFCFLDIRSPGLGDTAMYLCATSRVTGSNQPQHFGDGTRLSIL.

The chain joins TRBV5-4 to TRBJ1-2; D is undetermined. V was clipped by 0 bases and J by 8 bases, with 11 bases between them. There are 13 residues in the CDR3. From germline, CDR1 is SGHNT and CDR2 YYREEE (reference sequence). The CDR3: CASSLGDIQGYTF. DNA of the CDR3: TGTGCCAGCAGCTTGGGAGACATTCAAGGCTACACCTTC.

The sample holds one count of this clone. The chain recombines TRBV18 with TRBJ1-6, with TRBD1 matching over 9 bases. The CDR3 has 15 amino acids. Trimming took 5 bases from V and 10 from J; bases not matched to a gene: 9. The germline V gene has CDR1 KGHSH and CDR2 LQKENI. The CDR3 region is CASSTETGGGSPLHF. CDR3 nucleotides: TGTGCCAGCTCAACCGAAACAGGGGGCGGCTCACCCCTCCACTTT.

The rearrangement uses TRBV7-9 and TRBJ1-3, with TRBD1 matching over 7 bases. The germline gives CDR1 SEHNR, CDR2 FQNEAQ (reference sequence). This CDR3 is 16 amino acids long. The J segment lost 2 bases and the V segment lost 1 base, leaving 5 bases of the junction unmatched. In nucleotides, the CDR3 is TGTGCCAGCAGCTTAGGACAGGGATCAGCTGGAAACACCATATATTTT. As protein: CASSLGQGSAGNTIYF.

The V gene is TRBV6-1, the J gene TRBJ1-5, with 9 bases matching TRBD1. J gave up 5 bases and V 4 bases, and 3 bases lay outside the gene matches. CDR1 MNHNS and CDR2 SASEGT come from the germline V gene. The CDR3 has 14 residues. CDR3 loop: CASSARDRDQPQHF. The CDR3 DNA is TGTGCCAGCAGTGCCCGGGACAGGGATCAGCCCCAGCATTTT.

This chain connects TRBV5-1 to TRBJ2-5; 7 bases agree with TRBD1. This CDR3 has 13 amino acids. The V gene's germline CDR1 is SGHRS and CDR2 YFSETQ. J gave up 1 base and V 7 bases, and 4 bases lay outside the gene matches. The CDR3 region is CASDRTGQETQYF. As DNA, the CDR3 is TGCGCCAGCGACCGGACAGGCCAAGAGACCCAGTACTTC.

The rearrangement joins TRBV29-1 to TRBJ2-1; weak D call: TRBD2 (5 bases). Germline values: CDR1 SQVTM, CDR2 ANQGSEA. Between the trimmed V and J ends, which lost 0 bases and 2 bases, there was a span of 8 bases. The CDR3 contains 14 residues. CDR3 protein: CSVEDPGTYNEQFF. CDR3 sequence (DNA): TGCAGCGTTGAAGATCCCGGGACCTACAATGAGCAGTTCTTC.

The chain joins TRBV2 to TRBJ2-7; 7 nucleotides match TRBD2. Germline V gene data show CDR1 as SNHLY and CDR2 as FYNNEI. The CDR3 spans 14 residues. V dropped 2 bases and J dropped 5; count of bases not matched to a gene: 6. CDR3 loop: CASSELGGFDEQYF. CDR3 in DNA: TGTGCCAGCAGTGAACTGGGGGGGTTTGACGAGCAGTACTTC. The entire variable domain, with the rest obtained from reference TRBV2 and TRBJ2-7, is as follows: EPEVTQTPSHQVTQMGQEVILRCVPISNHLYFYWYRQILGQKVEFLVSFYNNEISEKSEIFDDQFSVERPDGSNFTLKIRSTKLEDSAMYFCASSELGGFDEQYFGPGTRLTVT.

CDR3 in DNA: TGTGCCAGCAGCTTGGGGACTAGCGGGGGGGCACATGAGCAGTTCTTC. This translates into CASSLGTSGGAHEQFF. The genes are TRBV11-2 and TRBJ2-1; 16 nucleotides agree with TRBD2. Germline lookup yields CDR1 SGHAT and CDR2 FQNNGV. J was trimmed by 8 bases and V by 3 bases; bases with no gene match: 4. The CDR3 has 16 residues.

This clone was counted only a few times. The CDR3 spells CASGRDRTYGYTF. The CDR3 region has the DNA TGTGCTAGTGGTCGGGACAGAACTTATGGCTACACCTTC. The rearrangement links TRBV12-5 to TRBJ1-2, with 7 bases aligning to TRBD1. CDR1 and CDR2 from the germline V gene are LGHNT and FRNRAP. The trim removed 5 bases at V and 5 bases at J, leaving 5 bases unmatched. CDR3 length: 13 amino acids. Based on the CDR3 plus reference TRBV12-5 and TRBJ1-2, the full variable domain is DARVTQTPRHKVTEMGQEVTMRCQPILGHNTVFWYRQTMMQGLELLAYFRNRAPLDDSGMPKDRFSAEMPDATLATLKIQPSEPRDSAVYFCASGRDRTYGYTFGSGTRLTVV.

This clone has a handful of counts. V usage is TRBV6-5 and J usage is TRBJ1-1; no clear D. The germline V gene encodes CDR1 MNHEY and CDR2 SVGAGI. This CDR3 has 13 residues. Trimming shortened V by 6 bases and J by 1 base, and 9 bases separated the two germline ends. CDR3 nucleotides: TGTGCCAGCAGATGGGCCTCGAACACTGAAGCTTTCTTT. Amino acids: CASRWASNTEAFF.

The V and J genes are TRBV6-1 and TRBJ2-5; perhaps TRBD1 as D (6 bases). The J call is doubtful: the DNA matches TRBJ2-7 better. CDR3 size: 12 residues. CDR1 and CDR2 (germline): MNHNS, SASEGT. In DNA, the CDR3 is TGTGCCAGCACCGACCAGGGGTACGAGCAGTACTTC. Amino acid sequence: CASTDQGYEQYF.

The J gene is TRBJ1-2, the V gene TRBV7-8; the match to TRBD1 covers 7 bases. This CDR3 has 17 residues. Germline trimming cut 3 bases from V and 6 bases from J; bases unmatched to any gene: 16. Per germline, CDR1 SGHVS and CDR2 FQNEAQ. CDR3 nucleotide sequence: TGTGCCAGCAGCTTGGGCCGACAGGGAGGTTATACGAATGGCTACACCTTC. The encoded protein is CASSLGRQGGYTNGYTF.

The rearrangement joins TRBV5-6 to TRBJ2-7, with D maybe TRBD2 (5 bases). CDR1 and CDR2 from the germline V gene are SGHDT and YYEEEE. This CDR3 has 13 amino acids. Trimming stripped 1 base from V and 9 bases from J, with 14 bases between. The CDR3 DNA follows: TGTGCCAGCAGCTTGATTTTTGAGGGTGGGCAGTACTTC. This encodes CASSLIFEGGQYF.